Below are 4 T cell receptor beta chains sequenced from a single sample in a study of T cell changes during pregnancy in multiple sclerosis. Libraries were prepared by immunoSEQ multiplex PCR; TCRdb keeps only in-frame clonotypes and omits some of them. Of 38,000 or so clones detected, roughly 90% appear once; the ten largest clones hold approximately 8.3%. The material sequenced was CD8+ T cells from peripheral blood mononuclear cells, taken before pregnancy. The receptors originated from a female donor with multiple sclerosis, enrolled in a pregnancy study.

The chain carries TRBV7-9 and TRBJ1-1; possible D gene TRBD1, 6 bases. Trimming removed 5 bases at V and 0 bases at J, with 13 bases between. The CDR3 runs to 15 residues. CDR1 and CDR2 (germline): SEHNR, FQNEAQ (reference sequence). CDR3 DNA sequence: TGTGCCAGCAGCCGACGGACAGTGTTGAACACTGAAGCTTTCTTT. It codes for CASSRRTVLNTEAFF.

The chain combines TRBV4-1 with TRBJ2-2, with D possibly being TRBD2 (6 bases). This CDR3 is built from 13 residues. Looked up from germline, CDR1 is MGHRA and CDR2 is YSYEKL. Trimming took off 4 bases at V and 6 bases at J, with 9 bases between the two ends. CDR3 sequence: CASSPTSSGELFF. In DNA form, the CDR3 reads TGCGCCAGCAGCCCCACTAGCTCCGGGGAGCTGTTTTTT.

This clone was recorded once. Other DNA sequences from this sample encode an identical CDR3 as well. The CDR3 DNA sequence: TGTGCCAGCAGCTTAGAAGGGTGGGGGCAGGGGATGAATGAGCAGTTCTTC. As protein: CASSLEGWGQGMNEQFF. This chain links TRBV7-9 with TRBJ2-1, with D perhaps TRBD1 (6 bases). The germline CDR1 and CDR2 sequences are SEHNR and FQNEAQ (reference sequence). With 1 base removed from V and 7 bases from J, the gap between germline ends came to 20 bases. The CDR3 is made up of 17 amino acids.

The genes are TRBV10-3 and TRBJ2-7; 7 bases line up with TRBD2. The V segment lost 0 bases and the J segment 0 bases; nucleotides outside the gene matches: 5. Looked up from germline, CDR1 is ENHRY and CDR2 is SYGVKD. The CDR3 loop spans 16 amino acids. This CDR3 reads CAISESLAGSSYEQYF. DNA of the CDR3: TGTGCCATCAGTGAGTCATTAGCGGGCAGCTCCTACGAGCAGTACTTC.